This T cell receptor (beta chain) originates from a study of cytomegalovirus exposure and HLA in healthy donors. Study results and caveats: HLA alleles were associated with 15,000 to 20,000 TCR beta sequences in a later analysis at 0.05 false discovery rate.

Concerning this clone: Its antigen remains unidentified.

From germline, CDR1 is GTSNPN and CDR2 SVGIG (reference sequence). This CDR3 comprises 16 residues. V was trimmed by 3 bases and J by 0 bases, leaving 18 bases between them. The PCR had 60 Vbeta and 13 Jbeta primers. The protocol was immunoSEQ multiplex PCR, while the TCRdb copy is restricted to in-frame clones and leaves out a portion. The table has about 140,000 clones, roughly 73% seen once. The TCR comes from a man in his forties in good health and CMV-seronegative. The rearrangement uses TRBV30 and TRBJ2-7, with a tentative D call TRBD1 (7 bases). Sequenced: PBMCs. The chain's CDR3 is CAWSWNYRGLSYEQYF. CDR3 nucleotides: TGTGCCTGGAGCTGGAATTACAGGGGACTCTCCTACGAGCAGTACTTC.